This is a list of T cell receptor beta chains from one sample in a study of T cells in Graves' hyperthyroidism and ophthalmopathy. TCRdb recomputed calls from the multiplex PCR reads with MiXCR, one row per CDR3 protein. The table lists 800,000 or so distinct CDR3 sequences, approximately 40% of them singletons. The sequenced sample consisted of blood. All receptors derive from a man younger than 35 with Graves' hyperthyroidism. Both conserved end residues are part of each CDR3. D genes are given only for firm matches. Expanded clones are given a class, and other clones once, few, many or no size at all.

TRBD1,many,TRBJ2-7,TRBV20-1,TGCAGTGCTAGGACCGGGACAGGGGGCTACGAGCAGTACTTC,CSARTGTGGYEQYF
TRBD2,.,TRBJ2-2,TRBV5-5,TGTGCCAGCAGCTGGGAGGGACTAGCAAAAACCGGGGAGCTGTTTTTT,CASSWEGLAKTGELFF
.,.,TRBJ2-5,TRBV5-1,TGCGCCAGCAGCTTAAATTTAGCCGGGAGTCAGAAGACCCAGTACTTC,CASSLNLAGSQKTQYF
.,.,TRBJ1-5,TRBV6-6,TGTGCCAGCAGTTACGGGGGGCATCAGCATTTT,CASSYGGHQHF
.,once,TRBJ1-1,TRBV12-3/TRBV12-4,TGTGCCAGCAGTTTGGGGCAGTTTCCTTTCTTT,CASSLGQFPFF
.,many,TRBJ1-2,TRBV20-1,TGCAGTGCTAGACCCCAGGGCTGGTATGGCTACACCTTC,CSARPQGWYGYTF
TRBD1,many,TRBJ1-4,TRBV7-9,TGTGCCAGCAGCTCTACAGGGGAGGGGAGTGAAAAACTGTTTTTT,CASSSTGEGSEKLFF
.,.,TRBJ2-7,TRBV6-5,TGTGCCAGCAGTTTGAGGCGACAAGACTACGAGCAGTACTTC,CASSLRRQDYEQYF
TRBD2,many,TRBJ2-5,TRBV29-1,TGCAGCGTTGGTGGAGCGGGAGGGACAGAGACCCAGTACTTC,CSVGGAGGTETQYF
.,many,TRBJ1-3,TRBV2,TGTGCCAGCAAGGGAAACACCATATATTTT,CASKGNTIYF
TRBD1,many,TRBJ1-2,TRBV14,TGTGCCAGCAGCCTTGATCGGTGGGGACAGGGAATTGGCTACACCTTC,CASSLDRWGQGIGYTF
.,many,TRBJ2-2,TRBV7-9,TGTGCCAGCAGCTTAGCCCGCACCGGGGAGCTGTTTTTT,CASSLARTGELFF
TRBD2,many,TRBJ2-7,TRBV7-6,TGCGCCAGCAGCCCAGGGACTAGCGGGGACTACGAGCAGTACTTC,CASSPGTSGDYEQYF
.,.,TRBJ1-5,TRBV12-3/TRBV12-4,TGTGCCAGCAGGCTCCTACAGGGAAATCAGCCCCAGCATTTT,CASRLLQGNQPQHF
.,many,TRBJ2-7,TRBV5-1,TGCGCCAGCAGCTTGGGAAGGTCTACCTACGAGCAGTACTTC,CASSLGRSTYEQYF
.,many,TRBJ1-5,TRBV5-1,TGCGCCAGCAGCTTGGGGGCAGAGGGTCAGCCCCAGCATTTT,CASSLGAEGQPQHF
.,.,TRBJ2-5,TRBV7-9,TGTGCCAGCAGCTTAGGGGGGACACTTCCTGAGACCCAGTACTTC,CASSLGGTLPETQYF
TRBD2,few,TRBJ2-7,TRBV7-2,TGTGCCAGCAGCTCCCGCATGCTAGCGGGGGAAATCTACGAGCAGTACTTC,CASSSRMLAGEIYEQYF
.,.,TRBJ1-5,TRBV10-3,TGTGCCGCGGGGGGCGCTCAGCCCCAGCATTTT,CAAGGAQPQHF
.,many,TRBJ1-2,TRBV6-4,TGTGCCAGCAGTGACTCCGGGAATGGCTACACCTTC,CASSDSGNGYTF
TRBD2,.,TRBJ2-5,TRBV11-2,TGTGCCAGCACCCTCAACCGGGAGGAAGAGACCCAGTACTTC,CASTLNREEETQYF
.,.,TRBJ2-7,TRBV7-9,TGTGCCAGCAGCCAACAAACGGGCTACGAGCAGTACTTC,CASSQQTGYEQYF
.,.,TRBJ1-4,TRBV2,TGTGCCACCAAAGAGGAAGGACTGTTTTTT,CATKEEGLFF